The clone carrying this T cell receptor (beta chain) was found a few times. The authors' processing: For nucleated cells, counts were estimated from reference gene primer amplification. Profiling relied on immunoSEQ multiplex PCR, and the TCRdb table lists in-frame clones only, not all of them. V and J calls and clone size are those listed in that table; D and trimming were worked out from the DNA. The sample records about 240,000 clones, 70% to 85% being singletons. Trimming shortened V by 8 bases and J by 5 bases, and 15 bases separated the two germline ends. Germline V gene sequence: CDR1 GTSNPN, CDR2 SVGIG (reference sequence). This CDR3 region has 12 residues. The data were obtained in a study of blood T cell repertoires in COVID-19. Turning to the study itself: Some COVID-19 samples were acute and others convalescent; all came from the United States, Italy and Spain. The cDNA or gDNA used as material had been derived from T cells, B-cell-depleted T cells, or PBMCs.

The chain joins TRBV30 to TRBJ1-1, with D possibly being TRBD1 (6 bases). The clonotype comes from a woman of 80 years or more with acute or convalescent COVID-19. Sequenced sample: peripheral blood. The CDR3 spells CARSERGTEAFF. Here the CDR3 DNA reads TGTGCCCGCTCCGAGAGGGGGACTGAAGCTTTCTTT.